These 19 T cell receptor beta chains originate from one sample sequenced in a study of identical twins. MiXCR, run by TCRdb on the 5' RACE reads, gives a single entry per CDR3 protein. The sample includes hundreds of thousands of distinct CDR3 sequences, roughly 26% of them seen just once. The same data also went into a second study, on T cells expressing NK-cell markers.

The sequenced material came from CD4+ T cells sorted from blood. All receptors come from a woman younger than 35 in good health.

J is TRBJ2-7 and V is TRBV12-3 or TRBV12-4; 7 bases match TRBD2. V lost 5 bases and J lost 4; bases outside the gene matches: 5. The CDR3 is 13 amino acids. CDR3 region: CASSRGGRYEQYF. The CDR3 nucleotides are TGTGCCAGCAGTCGAGGCGGGAGATACGAGCAGTACTTC.

This clonotype appeared many times. CDR3 sequence reads: CASSLNAGGQETQYF. The DNA for the CDR3 is TGTGCCAGCAGCTTAAATGCAGGAGGCCAAGAGACCCAGTACTTC. The chain recombines TRBV7-7 with TRBJ2-5; tentatively, D is TRBD2 (5 bases). Germline V gene sequence: CDR1 SSHAT, CDR2 FNYEAQ (reference sequence). The CDR3 is 15 residues long. V dropped 2 bases and J dropped 1 base, with 11 bases sitting between them.

This chain connects TRBV3-1 to TRBJ1-2, with D perhaps TRBD1 (5 bases). Per the germline V gene, CDR1 is LGHDT and CDR2 is YNNKEL (reference sequence). CDR3 length equals 15 residues. V shed 3 bases and J shed 0 bases, with 11 bases lying between them. The CDR3: CASSQGTIPNYGYTF. The CDR3 bases are TGTGCCAGCAGCCAGGGGACGATCCCTAACTATGGCTACACCTTC.

This clonotype was detected only a few times. The rearrangement links TRBV15 to TRBJ1-2; D gene unclear. This CDR3 region has 15 residues. The V and J ends lost 3 bases and 2 bases respectively, with 13 bases between them. The germline gives CDR1 LNHNV, CDR2 YYDKDF (reference sequence). CDR3 in DNA: TGTGCCACCAGCAGGTCGCAGCGTCCCAACTATGGCTACACCTTC. This encodes CATSRSQRPNYGYTF.

This clonotype was found a few times. The gene calls are TRBV5-1 and TRBJ2-7; TRBD1 matches at 7 bases. This CDR3 is 14 amino acids long. Germline-derived CDR1 and CDR2 are SGHRS and YFSETQ. V trimming: 7 bases; J trimming: 5 bases; junction bases outside the gene matches: 12. This CDR3 is CASGTVPGSDEQYF. The CDR3 bases are TGCGCCAGCGGGACAGTTCCGGGTTCGGACGAGCAGTACTTC.

The sample holds a few counts of this clonotype. The chain joins TRBV12-3 or TRBV12-4 to TRBJ1-2; 11 bases agree with TRBD1. V trimming: 3 bases; J trimming: 7 bases; junction bases outside the gene matches: 4. CDR3 size: 14 residues. The CDR3 DNA follows: TGTGCCAGCAGTTTCGGACAGGGGGCAGGTGGCTACACCTTC. Protein sequence: CASSFGQGAGGYTF.

The genes are TRBV7-9 and TRBJ2-3; tentative D call: TRBD2 (6 bases). Per germline, CDR1 SEHNR and CDR2 FQNEAQ (reference sequence). The CDR3 runs to 17 residues. With 4 bases removed from V and 2 bases from J, the gap between germline ends came to 19 bases. The chain's CDR3 is CASSWGDPGINTDTQYF. CDR3 nucleotide sequence: TGTGCCAGCAGCTGGGGGGACCCAGGGATTAACACAGATACGCAGTATTTT.

This clonotype was seen at least ten times. J is TRBJ2-3 and V is TRBV10-3; D call uncertain. Trimming cost V 0 bases and J 7 bases, with 17 bases left between them. The CDR3 loop spans 16 amino acids. CDR1 and CDR2 from the germline V gene are ENHRY and SYGVKD. This CDR3 is CAISESGQLPTYTQYF. In DNA, the CDR3 is TGTGCCATCAGTGAGTCTGGGCAGTTACCTACGTATACGCAGTATTTT.

This chain's CDR3 is CSARTGALKLFF. As DNA, the CDR3 is TGCAGTGCTAGGACAGGGGCCTTAAAACTGTTTTTT. The gene calls are TRBV20-1 and TRBJ1-4; 8 positions match TRBD1. The CDR3 loop spans 12 amino acids. V trimming: 3 bases; J trimming: 10 bases; junction bases outside the gene matches: 4. Germline CDR1 DFQATT, CDR2 SNEGSKA (reference sequence).

DNA of the CDR3: TGCGCCAGCAGCTTGGCGGCTAGGGGAAGTAACATTCAGTACTTC. Protein sequence: CASSLAARGSNIQYF. The chain recombines TRBV5-1 with TRBJ2-4, with D possibly matching TRBD1 (5 bases). The V and J ends lost 0 bases and 7 bases respectively, with 14 bases between them. This CDR3 is 15 amino acids long. Per the germline V gene, CDR1 is SGHRS and CDR2 is YFSETQ.

This clonotype was counted between two and nine times. The chain links TRBV9 to TRBJ2-1, with D possibly matching TRBD2 (5 bases). CDR1 and CDR2 (germline): SGDLS, YYNGEE. The CDR3 is 15 residues long. V dropped 0 bases and J dropped 8 bases, with 15 bases sitting between them. The CDR3, as DNA: TGTGCCAGCAGCGTAGTCCCCCATTCGGGGTATGAGCAGTTCTTC. This sequence encodes CASSVVPHSGYEQFF.

The V call is TRBV3-1, the J call TRBJ2-1; D could derive from TRBD1 or TRBD2 (6 bases each). Germline lookup yields CDR1 LGHDT and CDR2 YNNKEL (reference sequence). This CDR3 has 16 residues. With 3 bases removed from V and 8 bases from J, the gap between germline ends came to 20 bases. The CDR3 DNA reads TGTGCCAGCAGCCATTCGACTAGGGGGGCTAGGGATGAGCAGTTCTTC. This gives the protein CASSHSTRGARDEQFF.

This clonotype has a handful of counts. The chain uses TRBV7-9 and TRBJ1-4; D uncertain. Germline CDR1 and CDR2: SEHNR and FQNEAQ (reference sequence). The V and J ends lost 5 bases and 8 bases respectively, with 15 bases between them. The CDR3 is made up of 14 amino acids. The CDR3 coding sequence is TGTGCCAGCAGCCCCCGTGGTAATCGGGAAAAACTGTTTTTT. Amino acids: CASSPRGNREKLFF.

This chain connects TRBV10-3 to TRBJ2-6; D not certain. This CDR3 is 14 amino acids long. Germline V gene sequence: CDR1 ENHRY, CDR2 SYGVKD. With 3 bases removed from V and 0 bases from J, the gap between germline ends came to 3 bases. CDR3 residues: CAISDTSGANVLTF. The CDR3 nucleotides read TGTGCCATCAGTGACACCTCTGGGGCCAACGTCCTGACTTTC.

This clonotype was picked up a small number of times. This chain joins TRBV10-1 and TRBJ2-3, with unresolved D. CDR3 length: 13 amino acids. Trimming removed 4 bases from V and 3 bases from J, with 8 bases in between. The V gene's germline CDR1 is WNHNN and CDR2 SYGVQD (reference sequence). The CDR3 loop reads CASSAFWTDTQYF. DNA of the CDR3: TGCGCCAGCAGTGCCTTCTGGACAGATACGCAGTATTTT.

The chain links TRBV9 to TRBJ2-1; 9 bases are a match to TRBD2. The V gene's germline CDR1 is SGDLS and CDR2 YYNGEE. The CDR3 extends over 19 amino acids. The V segment lost 0 bases and the J segment 6 bases; nucleotides outside the gene matches: 16. CDR3 in amino acids: CASSVVGSGSAGGSNEQFF. The CDR3 DNA reads as TGTGCCAGCAGCGTAGTAGGATCGGGGTCAGCGGGAGGTTCCAATGAGCAGTTCTTC.

This clonotype came up a few times. The chain links TRBV4-3 to TRBJ2-3; D gene ambiguous. From germline, CDR1 is LGHNA and CDR2 YSLEER. The CDR3 totals 14 residues. With 1 base removed from V and 3 bases from J, the gap between germline ends came to 8 bases. The CDR3 coding sequence is TGCGCCAGCAGCCAAGCGGTGGGTACAGATACGCAGTATTTT. Residues: CASSQAVGTDTQYF.

The genes are TRBV6-1 and TRBJ2-3; 8 bases match TRBD2. The CDR3 loop spans 16 amino acids. Germline V gives CDR1 MNHNS, CDR2 SASEGT. The junction had 12 bases not matched to a gene; V was cut back by 6 bases and J by 4 bases. This CDR3 reads CASRTTSAQRADTQYF. CDR3 nucleotides: TGTGCCAGCAGGACGACTAGCGCCCAAAGGGCAGATACGCAGTATTTT.

This clonotype was counted a few times. The chain carries TRBV12-3 or TRBV12-4 and TRBJ2-3; 10 bases are a match to TRBD2. The CDR3 consists of 14 residues. Trimming at V came to 6 bases and at J to 4 bases, leaving 4 bases not matched to a gene. CDR3: CASRSLAGADTQYF. The CDR3 DNA sequence: TGTGCCAGCAGGTCCCTAGCGGGAGCAGATACGCAGTATTTT.